Below are 5 T cell receptor beta chains sequenced from a single sample in a study of neurological immune-mediated disorders. TCRdb reprocessed the 5' RACE reads via MiXCR and lists one record per CDR3 protein. Of some 37,000 distinct CDR3 sequences listed, about 14% are singletons. The sample was PBMCs. The origin of the receptors is a woman in her forties or fifties with HTLV-1-associated myelopathy (HAM/TSP).

In this sample, this clonotype turned up many times. V is TRBV3-1 and J is TRBJ2-1; 11 bases are shared with TRBD2. The CDR3 contains 18 residues. The germline V gene has CDR1 LGHDT and CDR2 YNNKEL (reference sequence). V lost 5 bases to trimming and J lost 5 bases; unmatched junction nucleotides: 14. In nucleotides, the CDR3 is TGTGCCAGCAGCTTAAGAGGGGCTAGCGGGGGGTCTAACAATGAGCAGTTCTTC. It encodes CASSLRGASGGSNNEQFF.

At least ten counts were recorded for this clonotype. The CDR3 DNA follows: TGCGCCAGCAGCTCCAACACAGGGGGAGAGACCCAGTACTTC. It is translated as CASSSNTGGETQYF. This sequence joins TRBV5-1 and TRBJ2-5; 8 bases are a match to TRBD1. The CDR3 spans 14 residues. CDR1 is SGHRS, CDR2 YFSETQ, per germline. V lost 3 bases and J lost 4; bases outside the gene matches: 5.

This clonotype was picked up many times. J is TRBJ1-6 and V is TRBV6-6; D not resolved. The germline V gene has CDR1 MNHNY and CDR2 SVGAGI (reference sequence). This CDR3 is 13 amino acids long. Trimming cost V 5 bases and J 10 bases, with 12 bases left between them. The CDR3 nucleotides read TGTGCCAGCAGTAGTTTCGGGGAATCACCCCTCCACTTT. This sequence encodes CASSSFGESPLHF.

CDR3 sequence: CASSQEGERTEAFF. CDR3 DNA sequence: TGTGCCAGCAGCCAAGAAGGCGAACGCACTGAAGCTTTCTTT. This chain joins TRBV3-1 and TRBJ1-1; no definite D call. With 0 bases removed from V and 4 bases from J, the gap between germline ends came to 9 bases. The CDR3 is made up of 14 amino acids. Germline lookup yields CDR1 LGHDT and CDR2 YNNKEL (reference sequence).

The CDR3 reads CASSFSGADGYTF. Here the CDR3 DNA reads TGTGCCAGCAGTTTTAGCGGTGCTGATGGCTACACCTTC. The chain joins TRBV27 to TRBJ1-2; D gene ambiguous. The ends were cut back, 3 bases at V and 6 bases at J, with 11 bases in the middle. This CDR3 region has 13 residues. Germline values: CDR1 MNHEY, CDR2 SMNVEV (reference sequence).